The 2 T cell receptor beta chains below were found in one sample sequenced in a study of post-analysis software for immune sequencing data (dated by TCRdb to about 2015). Overall study results and their limits: Significantly higher frequencies in patients than in controls were found for roughly 5 TRBV segments, including TRBV5-6, TRBV5-1 and TRBV20-1.

Library preparation employed PCR. The sequencing machine was an Illumina HiSeq 2500. To reduce PCR and sequencing biases, unique molecular identifiers were incorporated into the TCR beta cDNA libraries. The public reads were reprocessed in TCRdb via fastp at Q25 and MiXCR, keeping in-frame beta chains. Rows are unified per CDR3 protein, each entry keeping the most common DNA and genes. This sample gives some 500,000 distinct CDR3 sequences in total; 45% of them show up just once. The ten most abundant clones make up 9% to 13% of the sample. For these TCRs, the target antigens are not known. Specimen: blood. The source is a girl aged 10 to 17 with multiple sclerosis.

This clonotype was counted only a few times. The chain recombines TRBV7-3 with TRBJ2-1; D gene uncertain. The CDR3 is 17 amino acids. With 2 bases removed from V and 5 bases from J, the gap between germline ends came to 19 bases. Germline V gene sequence: CDR1 SGHTA, CDR2 FQGTGA. The DNA for the CDR3 is TGTGCCAGCAGCTTATCCCCGCGGACGTTGATCGACAATGAGCAGTTCTTC. This sequence encodes CASSLSPRTLIDNEQFF.

This clonotype has a handful of counts. The chain is built from TRBV13 and TRBJ2-4; 8 bases are a match to TRBD1. There are 14 residues in the CDR3. Germline CDR1 PRHDT, CDR2 FYEKMQ (reference sequence). The V gene end was trimmed by 2 bases and the J gene end by 6 bases; junction bases not matched to a gene: 3. The CDR3 DNA is TGTGCCAGCAGCTTAAACAGGGGGATAAACATTCAGTACTTC. Amino acids: CASSLNRGINIQYF.